The TCR beta chain under discussion was sequenced for a study of T cells in Graves' hyperthyroidism and ophthalmopathy. Across the study: Once the initial diagnosis was made, peripheral blood was obtained before any treatment.

RNA transcripts gave rise to amplified TCR beta CDR3 regions. Researchers ran a first-round RT-PCR on the TCR CDR3 using the HTBI primer set. One entry per CDR3 protein, called by TCRdb with MiXCR from the multiplex PCR reads. Here the sample spans 500,000 to 750,000 distinct CDR3 sequences, 14% being singletons. The sequencing sample was made of blood. The origin of this receptor is a young woman with Graves' ophthalmopathy.

DNA for the CDR3: TGTGCCAGCAGGACAGGACCATCCTACGAGCAGTACTTC. Its translation is CASRTGPSYEQYF. The gene calls are TRBV5-6 and TRBJ2-7; D perhaps matches TRBD1 (6 bases). Trimming shortened V by 5 bases and J by 1 base, and 10 bases separated the two germline ends. The CDR3 has 13 amino acids. CDR1 is SGHDT, CDR2 YYEEEE, per germline.